The clone carrying this T cell receptor beta chain was detected many times. Its antigen is unknown. This specimen belongs to a study of T cell repertoires in cytomegalovirus infection. TCRdb analysed the reads with MiXCR anew, one entry per CDR3 protein. Counted here are about 310,000 distinct CDR3 sequences, around a quarter occurring once; the ten biggest clones make up roughly 13%. This CDR3 has 16 amino acids. CDR1 is SGHTA and CDR2 is FQGNSA in the germline V gene. The J segment lost 2 bases and the V segment lost 1 base, leaving 8 bases of the junction unmatched. This clonotype was sampled from a human donor in good health (CMV status not recorded). Some clones in this sample may be carry-over from other donors' samples. Sequences were derived from cultured PBMCs, sampled from culture after CMV antigen stimulation. V usage is TRBV7-2 and J usage is TRBJ2-7; 7 nucleotides line up with TRBD2. In DNA, the CDR3 is TGTGCCAGCAGCTTAGTCGAAGCGGGACCTACCTACGAGCAGTACTTC. Translated, it gives CASSLVEAGPTYEQYF.